This TCR beta chain was recovered during a study of OX40 agonist ivuxolimab in advanced cancers. Overall study: Ivuxolimab, an antibody acting as an agonist of OX40 (CD134), was used to treat patients.

The V gene's germline CDR1 is SGHNT and CDR2 YENEEA. J lost 5 bases, V lost 4 bases, and 5 bases had no gene match. This CDR3 has 14 residues. This table comes from immunoSEQ multiplex PCR, and its TCRdb copy is limited to in-frame clones, with some not included. The sample lists under 50,000 clones; approximately 85% were seen once. Patients with a history of autoimmune disease or on systemic immunosuppression were excluded. This clonotype was sampled from an adult with an advanced solid tumor such as melanoma, head and neck, liver or kidney cancer. The chain has TRBV11-3 and TRBJ2-3, with TRBD1 identical over 8 bases. The source material was CD4+ or CD8+ T cells sorted from blood, sampled in a trial of the OX40 agonist ivuxolimab. CDR3 DNA sequence: TGTGCCAGCAGCTCAAACAGGGGGTTAGATACGCAGTATTTT. It encodes CASSSNRGLDTQYF.